This is a list of T cell receptor beta chains from one sample in a study of T-cell reconstitution after alpha-beta-depleted transplantation in children. TCRdb re-called the PCR reads through MiXCR, storing one row per CDR3 protein. The sample comprises around 700,000 distinct CDR3 sequences, around 14% of which are singletons, and around 0.8% rests with the top ten. The sequences come from PBMCs, collected before TCRalphabeta/CD19-depleted stem cell transplant. The receptors come from a girl aged 2-10 years with congenital amegakaryocytic thrombocytopenia, due to receive a stem cell transplant. Each CDR3 is given with its conserved first and last residue. The order of the fields is CDR3 length, V gene, clone size, J gene, D gene, CDR3 DNA, CDR3 protein. A D gene is named only where the DNA matches it firmly. Not all rows give a size; the values are once, few, many and, for expanded clones, a class.

cdr3_length: 17
v_call: TRBV5-1
clone_size: -
j_call: TRBJ2-7
d_call: -
cdr3_nt: TGCGCCAGCAGCTTGGCCGAGCGTACAGCGGAGATCTACGAGCAGTACTTC
cdr3_aa: CASSLAERTAEIYEQYF

cdr3_length: 15
v_call: TRBV20-1
clone_size: many
j_call: TRBJ2-2
d_call: -
cdr3_nt: TGCAGTGCTAGATCAACCTGGGGCGACACCGGGGAGCTGTTTTTT
cdr3_aa: CSARSTWGDTGELFF

cdr3_length: 14
v_call: TRBV20-1
clone_size: -
j_call: TRBJ2-3
d_call: TRBD1
cdr3_nt: TGCAGTGCGGCTACAGGGGATATCGCAGATACGCAGTATTTT
cdr3_aa: CSAATGDIADTQYF

cdr3_length: 16
v_call: TRBV28
clone_size: few
j_call: TRBJ2-1
d_call: -
cdr3_nt: TGTGCCAGCAGTTCAGGAGTAGGGAGCTCCTACAATGAGCAGTTCTTC
cdr3_aa: CASSSGVGSSYNEQFF

cdr3_length: 18
v_call: TRBV21-1
clone_size: few
j_call: TRBJ2-1
d_call: -
cdr3_nt: TGTGCCAGCAGCAACGGCATTAATCGGGGGATAGAGTACAATGAGCAGTTCTTC
cdr3_aa: CASSNGINRGIEYNEQFF

cdr3_length: 12
v_call: TRBV6-5
clone_size: -
j_call: TRBJ1-1
d_call: -
cdr3_nt: TGTGCCAGCAGTTACAGGGTAGGGGAAGCTTTCTTT
cdr3_aa: CASSYRVGEAFF

cdr3_length: 13
v_call: TRBV20-1
clone_size: many
j_call: TRBJ2-5
d_call: TRBD1
cdr3_nt: TGCAGTGCTAGAGTCAGGGGGTGGGAGACCCAGTACTTC
cdr3_aa: CSARVRGWETQYF

cdr3_length: 12
v_call: TRBV27
clone_size: -
j_call: TRBJ2-7
d_call: -
cdr3_nt: TGTGCCAGCAGTTTAATCGGCCGCGAGCAGTACTTC
cdr3_aa: CASSLIGREQYF

cdr3_length: 19
v_call: TRBV5-1
clone_size: -
j_call: TRBJ2-3
d_call: TRBD2
cdr3_nt: TGCGCCAGCAGCTTTTACACTAGCGGGAGCCGCCCGGGCTCAGATACGCAGTATTTT
cdr3_aa: CASSFYTSGSRPGSDTQYF

cdr3_length: 16
v_call: TRBV4-1
clone_size: few
j_call: TRBJ2-7
d_call: -
cdr3_nt: TGCGCCAGCAGCCAAGAATCCCGGACAGCCGGGGGCGAGCAGTACTTC
cdr3_aa: CASSQESRTAGGEQYF

cdr3_length: 15
v_call: TRBV5-1
clone_size: few
j_call: TRBJ2-1
d_call: -
cdr3_nt: TGCGCCAGCAGCCTTCAGGGGGGAGATTACAATGAGCAGTTCTTC
cdr3_aa: CASSLQGGDYNEQFF

cdr3_length: 16
v_call: TRBV7-8
clone_size: few
j_call: TRBJ2-7
d_call: TRBD2
cdr3_nt: TGTGCCAGCAGCAAGCGACTAGCTGCGGGAACCCACGAGCAGTACTTC
cdr3_aa: CASSKRLAAGTHEQYF

cdr3_length: 14
v_call: TRBV28
clone_size: many
j_call: TRBJ2-3
d_call: -
cdr3_nt: TGTGCCAGCAGTACACGACAGTACGGGGGTACGCAGTATTTT
cdr3_aa: CASSTRQYGGTQYF

cdr3_length: 14
v_call: TRBV28
clone_size: few
j_call: TRBJ2-1
d_call: TRBD2
cdr3_nt: TGTGCCAGCGTTACGGGAGGGCGTCAGGATGAGCAGTTCTTC
cdr3_aa: CASVTGGRQDEQFF

cdr3_length: 19
v_call: TRBV2
clone_size: many
j_call: TRBJ2-1
d_call: -
cdr3_nt: TGTGCCAGCAGTGAAATCCTGGGGTCGGCGAGGGTCTCCTACAATGAGCAGTTCTTC
cdr3_aa: CASSEILGSARVSYNEQFF

cdr3_length: 15
v_call: TRBV15
clone_size: many
j_call: TRBJ2-3
d_call: -
cdr3_nt: TGTGCCACCAGCAGATACGTAAGGTACACAGATACGCAGTATTTT
cdr3_aa: CATSRYVRYTDTQYF

cdr3_length: 16
v_call: TRBV5-1
clone_size: -
j_call: TRBJ1-2
d_call: TRBD1
cdr3_nt: TGCGCCAGCAGCTTGGCCCCGGACAGGGAGGAGGATGGCTACACCTTC
cdr3_aa: CASSLAPDREEDGYTF

cdr3_length: 11
v_call: TRBV11-2
clone_size: -
j_call: TRBJ1-5
d_call: -
cdr3_nt: TGTGCCAGCGGGGAGAATCAGCCCCAGCATTTT
cdr3_aa: CASGENQPQHF

cdr3_length: 16
v_call: TRBV15
clone_size: many
j_call: TRBJ2-3
d_call: -
cdr3_nt: TGTGCCACCAGTCACGGTGGCGGGGGACAAAGAAATACGCAGTATTTT
cdr3_aa: CATSHGGGGQRNTQYF

cdr3_length: 13
v_call: TRBV20-1
clone_size: many
j_call: TRBJ1-1
d_call: -
cdr3_nt: TGCAGTGCCCAACAGCATGCGGACACTGAAGCTTTCTTT
cdr3_aa: CSAQQHADTEAFF

cdr3_length: 14
v_call: TRBV7-2
clone_size: many
j_call: TRBJ1-2
d_call: TRBD1
cdr3_nt: TGTGCCAGCAGCTTTTTGACAGGGGGCAATGGCTACACCTTC
cdr3_aa: CASSFLTGGNGYTF

cdr3_length: 14
v_call: TRBV29-1
clone_size: many
j_call: TRBJ2-7
d_call: -
cdr3_nt: TGCAGCGTTGAAGGCGGCCTAAACCCCTACGAGCAGTACTTC
cdr3_aa: CSVEGGLNPYEQYF

cdr3_length: 14
v_call: TRBV20-1
clone_size: many
j_call: TRBJ2-3
d_call: -
cdr3_nt: TGCAGTGCTCGGGAGCGAGAGCGTCCAGATACGCAGTATTTT
cdr3_aa: CSARERERPDTQYF